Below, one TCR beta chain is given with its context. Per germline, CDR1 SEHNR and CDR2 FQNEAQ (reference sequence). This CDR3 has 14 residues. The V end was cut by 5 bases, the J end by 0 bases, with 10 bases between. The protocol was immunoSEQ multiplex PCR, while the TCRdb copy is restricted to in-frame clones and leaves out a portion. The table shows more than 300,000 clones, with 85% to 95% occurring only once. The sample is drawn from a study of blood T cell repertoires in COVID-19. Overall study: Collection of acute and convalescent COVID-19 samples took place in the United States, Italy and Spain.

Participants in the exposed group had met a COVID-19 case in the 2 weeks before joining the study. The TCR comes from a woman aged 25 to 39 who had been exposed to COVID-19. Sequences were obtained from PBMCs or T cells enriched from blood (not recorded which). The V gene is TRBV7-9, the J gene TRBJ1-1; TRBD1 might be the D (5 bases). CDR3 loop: CASSPRGLNTEAFF. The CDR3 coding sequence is TGTGCCAGCAGCCCCCGGGGGTTGAACACTGAAGCTTTCTTT.